This T cell receptor beta chain was sequenced during a study of T cells in localized non-small cell lung cancer. Clones were sequenced by immunoSEQ multiplex PCR, and TCRdb holds only the in-frame ones, with some missing. The profile covers tens of thousands of clones, with about four fifths appearing a single time and just over 4.5% taken by the ten largest. Trimming left V 3 bases short and J 9 bases short, with 12 bases between. The CDR3 loop spans 12 amino acids. Looked up from germline, CDR1 is SQVTM and CDR2 is ANQGSEA. The receptor's source is a man aged 35 to 70 with stage II lung adenocarcinoma. V usage is TRBV29-1 and J usage is TRBJ1-5, with D unclear. Sequenced here: PBMCs, sampled before any cancer treatment. The CDR3 nucleotides read TGCAGCGTTGATGAGGGAGAGGGGCCCCAGCATTTT. This encodes CSVDEGEGPQHF.